What follows are 3 T cell receptor beta chains derived from one specimen sequenced in a study of blood T cell repertoires in COVID-19. Libraries were prepared by immunoSEQ multiplex PCR; TCRdb keeps only in-frame clonotypes and omits some of them. The table lists around 250,000 clones, about 90% of them singletons. The sequenced material came from PBMCs or T cells enriched from blood (not recorded which). These receptors originate from a human donor in a cohort exposed to, infected with or recovered from COVID-19 (not recorded which). The donor label of this sample is uncertain.

The CDR3 DNA reads TGTGCCAGCAGCGTAGGGGACTTACCCTACGAGCAGTACTTC. It codes for CASSVGDLPYEQYF. V gene TRBV9 combines with J gene TRBJ2-7; D may be TRBD2 (6 bases). The germline V gene has CDR1 SGDLS and CDR2 YYNGEE. Trimming stripped 0 bases from V and 2 bases from J, with 9 bases between. This CDR3 is 14 amino acids long.

V is TRBV3-1 (or the pseudogene TRBV3-2) and J is TRBJ1-1, with D perhaps matching TRBD1 (5 bases). This CDR3 has 15 amino acids. Germline CDR1 and CDR2: LGHDT and YNNKEL (reference sequence). Trimming cost V 6 bases and J 0 bases, with 14 bases left between them. CDR3 sequence: CASSHPGEMNTEAFF. The CDR3, as DNA: TGTGCCAGCAGTCACCCGGGGGAGATGAACACTGAAGCTTTCTTT.

This clone was counted at least ten times. The chain uses TRBV5-5 and TRBJ2-6; TRBD2 might be the D (5 bases). This CDR3 is 17 amino acids long. Germline assignment: CDR1 SGHKS and CDR2 YYEKEE (reference sequence). V was clipped by 0 bases and J by 0 bases, with 10 bases between them. CDR3 sequence (DNA): TGTGCCAGCAGCTTGGCCGGGGTCACCTCTGGGGCCAACGTCCTGACTTTC. Protein product: CASSLAGVTSGANVLTF.